The 20 T cell receptor beta chains presented below share a single source sample, sequenced in a study of T cells after yellow fever vaccination. TCRdb re-derived calls from the 5' RACE reads in MiXCR, one entry per CDR3 protein. Here the sample spans nearly 550,000 distinct CDR3 sequences, 15% to 20% being singletons. The sample was PBMCs, taken 15 days after the yellow fever booster vaccination. Receptors were obtained from a young man who received the YFV17D yellow fever vaccine.

In this sample, this clonotype turned up many times. This chain links TRBV12-3 or TRBV12-4 with TRBJ2-7, with D unresolved. The CDR3 is made up of 11 amino acids. The V and J ends lost 6 bases and 3 bases respectively, with 6 bases between them. CDR3 in DNA: TGTGCCAGCAGCCACAACTACGAGCAGTACTTC. Protein: CASSHNYEQYF.

This clonotype has a handful of counts. V is TRBV7-2 and J is TRBJ2-7; D uncertain. The CDR3 contains 12 residues. CDR1 is SGHTA, CDR2 FQGNSA, per germline. Trimming shortened V by 5 bases and J by 7 bases, and 12 bases separated the two germline ends. CDR3 nucleotides: TGTGCCAGCAGCCCGGCCCTAGGGGAGCAGTACTTC. Translated: CASSPALGEQYF.

A single count supports this clonotype. The chain is built from TRBV29-1 and TRBJ2-1; TRBD2 matches 10 bases. CDR3 length equals 13 residues. V shed 4 bases and J 8 bases; nucleotides not matched to a gene: 5. The germline gives CDR1 SQVTM, CDR2 ANQGSEA. The CDR3 bases are TGCAGCGTTGGGCTAGCGGGAGTTGATGAGCAGTTCTTC. It yields the protein CSVGLAGVDEQFF.

This clonotype turned up a few times. The CDR3 bases are TGTGCCAGCAGACCAGAACGGACGTACCAAGAGACCCAGTACTTC. It codes for CASRPERTYQETQYF. This sequence joins TRBV7-9 and TRBJ2-5; no clear D gene. V lost 6 bases and J lost 0, with 14 bases in between. Germline V gene lookup returns CDR1 SEHNR and CDR2 FQNEAQ (reference sequence). The CDR3 sequence is 15 residues long.

This clonotype was detected a few times. The junction differs from germline at one of its ends, possibly a read error. The V call is TRBV5-1, the J call TRBJ2-2; possible D gene TRBD1, 6 bases. This CDR3 comprises 16 residues. Germline CDR1 reads SGHRS; CDR2 reads YFSETQ. CDR3 coding DNA: TGCGCCAGCAGCGCCGAGGGGGAGTGGAACTCCGGGGAGCTGTTTTTT. Its translation is CASSAEGEWNSGELFF.

The CDR3 region is CASTARTSGWYNEQFF. As DNA, the CDR3 is TGTGCCAGCACCGCCCGGACTAGCGGGTGGTACAATGAGCAGTTCTTC. J is TRBJ2-1 and V is TRBV7-2, with 11 bases fitting TRBD2. The J segment lost 4 bases and the V segment lost 7 bases, leaving 9 bases of the junction unmatched. The CDR3 sequence is 16 residues long. The germline CDR1 and CDR2 sequences are SGHTA and FQGNSA.

This clonotype was detected a few times. This chain connects TRBV10-3 to TRBJ2-5, with a weak D call TRBD2 (5 bases). V lost 10 bases and J 2 bases, leaving 14 bases between the germline ends. Germline values: CDR1 ENHRY, CDR2 SYGVKD. CDR3 length: 13 residues. Written as DNA, the CDR3 is TGTGCCACCACTTCGGGGTTACAAGAGACCCAGTACTTC. This gives the protein CATTSGLQETQYF.

This clonotype was found many times. The chain couples TRBV2 to TRBJ2-1; D ambiguous. Germline values: CDR1 SNHLY, CDR2 FYNNEI. This CDR3 region has 10 residues. The V end lost 4 bases, the J end lost 6 bases, and 1 base lay between the germline ends. CDR3 in amino acids: CASSANEQFF. CDR3 sequence (DNA): TGTGCCAGCAGTGCCAATGAGCAGTTCTTC.

This clonotype was seen at least ten times. V usage is TRBV7-6 and J usage is TRBJ2-7; 7 bases agree with TRBD1. Unmatched junction bases numbered 4, after V lost 1 base and J lost 1 base. CDR1 is SGHVS and CDR2 is FNYEAQ in the germline V gene. The CDR3 is 15 residues long. The CDR3 coding sequence is TGTGCCAGCAGCTTAGGGGGACAGTCATCCTACGAGCAGTACTTC. Amino acid sequence: CASSLGGQSSYEQYF.

The chain links TRBV25-1 to TRBJ2-2; D is undetermined. Germline CDR1 MGHDK, CDR2 SYGVNS. V was cut by 5 bases and J by 2 bases, with 15 bases left in between. The CDR3 runs 16 residues. This CDR3 reads CASSHPLGFNTGELFF. The CDR3 nucleotides read TGTGCCAGCAGTCACCCCTTAGGCTTCAACACCGGGGAGCTGTTTTTT.

J is TRBJ2-5 and V is TRBV20-1, with D perhaps matching TRBD1 (5 bases). There are 12 residues in the CDR3. V dropped 6 bases and J dropped 4 bases, with 12 bases sitting between them. Germline CDR1 reads DFQATT; CDR2 reads SNEGSKA (reference sequence). CDR3: CSARKGPETQYF. CDR3 nucleotide sequence: TGCAGTGCCAGAAAGGGGCCAGAGACCCAGTACTTC.

This clonotype was picked up many times. The chain has TRBV11-2 and TRBJ1-2, with TRBD1 identical over 7 bases. This CDR3 contains 18 residues. In germline, CDR1 is SGHAT, CDR2 FQNNGV. J lost 6 bases, V lost 6 bases, and 22 bases had no gene match. CDR3 protein: CASRRSGQLTRAIHGYTF. In nucleotides, the CDR3 is TGTGCCAGCAGACGGTCGGGACAGTTGACACGAGCTATTCATGGCTACACCTTC.

This rearrangement joins TRBV29-1 to TRBJ2-7; D may be TRBD2 (5 bases). V was cut by 6 bases and J by 1 base, with 13 bases left in between. Germline loops: CDR1 SQVTM, CDR2 ANQGSEA. The CDR3 covers 13 residues. The CDR3 is CSVKIATSYEQYF. The CDR3 nucleotides are TGCAGCGTAAAGATAGCGACGTCCTACGAGCAGTACTTC.

This clonotype was picked up a small number of times. The V and J genes are TRBV7-2 and TRBJ1-4; D might be TRBD1 (5 bases). CDR3 size: 15 residues. V was clipped by 1 base and J by 3 bases, with 9 bases between them. CDR1 is SGHTA and CDR2 is FQGNSA in the germline V gene. CDR3 sequence reads: CASSLVGAANEKLFF. CDR3 sequence (DNA): TGTGCCAGCAGCTTAGTTGGGGCCGCTAATGAAAAACTGTTTTTT.

A few counts support this clonotype. This chain links TRBV3-1 with TRBJ2-2; 8 positions match TRBD2. The CDR3 spans 19 residues. With 4 bases clipped from V and 6 bases from J, the junction kept 19 bases outside the gene matches. In germline, CDR1 is LGHDT, CDR2 YNNKEL (reference sequence). CDR3: CASSPSAGRAGCDAGELFF. Written as DNA, the CDR3 is TGTGCCAGCAGCCCTTCCGCCGGGAGGGCCGGGTGTGACGCCGGGGAGCTGTTTTTT. The full variable domain, its missing parts supplied by reference TRBV3-1 and TRBJ2-2, is DTAVSQTPKYLVTQMGNDKSIKCEQNLGHDTMYWYKQDSKKFLKIMFSYNNKELIINETVPNRFSPKSPDKAHLNLHINSLELGDSAVYFCASSPSAGRAGCDAGELFFGEGSRLTVL.

This clonotype was observed a handful of times. The gene calls are TRBV3-1 and TRBJ2-1, with TRBD2 identical over 8 bases. With V trimmed by 6 bases and J by 6 bases, 7 bases remained unmatched. Germline CDR1 and CDR2: LGHDT and YNNKEL (reference sequence). This CDR3 spans 14 amino acids. CDR3 DNA sequence: TGTGCCAGCAGTCTAGCGGGCCCTGGCAATGAGCAGTTCTTC. It translates to CASSLAGPGNEQFF.

V and J are TRBV28 and TRBJ2-7, with TRBD1 identical over 9 bases. The CDR3 extends over 16 amino acids. Germline V gene data show CDR1 as MDHEN and CDR2 as SYDVKM. V was pared by 6 bases and J by 4 bases, with 13 bases of the junction left unmatched. CDR3 bases: TGTGCCAGCAGGCGCCGCTCCGGGACAGGGCAATACGAGCAGTACTTC. Amino acid sequence: CASRRRSGTGQYEQYF.

V is TRBV12-3 or TRBV12-4 and J is TRBJ2-7, with 9 bases identical to TRBD1. Losses at the gene ends were 8 bases for V and 4 bases for J; bases not matched to a gene: 12. There are 15 residues in the CDR3. CDR3 sequence reads: CASRSTGGGGYEQYF. The CDR3 DNA reads TGTGCCAGCCGCTCGACAGGGGGAGGTGGTTACGAGCAGTACTTC.

V usage is TRBV6-2 or TRBV6-3 and J usage is TRBJ2-2, with D possibly matching TRBD1 (5 bases). The CDR3 contains 16 residues. V lost 0 bases, J lost 6 bases, and 14 bases lay in between. Germline CDR1 and CDR2: MNHEY and SVGEGT. The CDR3 nucleotides are TGTGCCAGCAGTTACTCGATGCTCCAGGGTCCCGGGGAGCTGTTTTTT. Protein product: CASSYSMLQGPGELFF.

This clonotype was counted between two and nine times. This chain links TRBV11-2 with TRBJ2-7; TRBD2 matches at 11 bases. The CDR3 spans 18 residues. V shed 5 bases and J 0 bases; nucleotides not matched to a gene: 12. Germline CDR1 SGHAT, CDR2 FQNNGV. The CDR3 region is CASSNAGTSGRYSYEQYF. DNA for the CDR3: TGTGCCAGCAGCAACGCCGGGACTAGCGGACGATACTCCTACGAGCAGTACTTC.